This passage covers 7 T cell receptor beta chains from one sample sequenced in a study of human CD4 T cells and Enterobacteriaceae. The data were produced by immunoSEQ multiplex PCR, yet TCRdb's version contains in-frame clones alone and is incomplete. The repertoire holds tens of thousands of clones, with 70% to 85% as singletons. All CD4+ cells other than CD45RA+CCR7+CD95- naive cells were sorted as memory, over 98% pure. Sequencing was performed on memory CD4+ T cells from blood. These receptors were obtained from a human donor in good health.

The rearrangement links TRBV5-1 to TRBJ2-3; 8 nucleotides align to TRBD2. The CDR3 runs to 14 residues. With 2 bases clipped from V and 5 bases from J, the junction kept 4 bases outside the gene matches. The germline gives CDR1 SGHRS, CDR2 YFSETQ. CDR3 in DNA: TGCGCCAGCAGCTTTAGGGCGGGAGGAGATACGCAGTATTTT. Its protein product is CASSFRAGGDTQYF.

The rearrangement links TRBV5-1 to TRBJ1-4, with D possibly being TRBD1 (5 bases). This CDR3 comprises 16 residues. V lost 4 bases to trimming and J lost 5 bases, with 18 bases between them. Germline V gives CDR1 SGHRS, CDR2 YFSETQ. The CDR3 DNA follows: TGCGCCAGCAGCCCCCATGGAGGGGCACCCAATGAAAAACTGTTTTTT. Its translation is CASSPHGGAPNEKLFF.

This clone was picked up one time. The V and J genes are TRBV6-6 and TRBJ1-1; no reliable D call. Germline CDR1 MNHNY, CDR2 SVGAGI (reference sequence). The CDR3 contains 13 residues. V lost 5 bases, J lost 8 bases, and 15 bases lay in between. CDR3 sequence: CASSPPSRAEAFF. CDR3 sequence (DNA): TGTGCCAGCAGTCCCCCGTCCAGAGCAGAAGCTTTCTTT.

Relative to its sample, this clone is medium-sized. This chain joins TRBV10-2 and TRBJ2-7; D is undetermined. With 0 bases removed from V and 6 bases from J, the gap between germline ends came to 9 bases. The CDR3 totals 13 residues. From germline, CDR1 is WSHSY and CDR2 SAAADI. The CDR3 DNA reads as TGCGCCAGCAGTGAGTCCTTCCGGGTCGAGCAGTACTTC. This translates into CASSESFRVEQYF.

The chain employs TRBV6-1 and TRBJ2-5; the match to TRBD2 covers 10 bases. Gene TRBJ2-7 matches the end of the DNA better, so the J call may be wrong. This CDR3 is 17 amino acids long. Germline V lookup: CDR1 MNHNS, CDR2 SASEGT. The CDR3 sequence is CASSEALLSGRAYEQYF. The CDR3 DNA is TGTGCCAGCAGTGAAGCGCTTCTGAGCGGGAGGGCCTACGAGCAGTACTTC.

V and J are TRBV2 and TRBJ1-4; perhaps TRBD1 as D (5 bases). The CDR3 loop spans 13 amino acids. Germline V gene lookup returns CDR1 SNHLY and CDR2 FYNNEI. The V and J ends lost 8 bases and 7 bases respectively, with 14 bases between them. CDR3 DNA: TGTGCCAGCGTGCAGGGCATTAGTGAAAAACTGTTTTTT. Residues: CASVQGISEKLFF.

The rearrangement uses TRBV5-4 and TRBJ2-3; no definite D call. The CDR3 loop spans 14 amino acids. In germline, CDR1 is SGHNT, CDR2 YYREEE (reference sequence). The germline V and J ends were trimmed by 3 bases and 0 bases, with 8 bases remaining between them. The CDR3 DNA is TGTGCCAGCAGCTCAGGTTTGAGCACAGATACGCAGTATTTT. It is translated as CASSSGLSTDTQYF.